This T cell receptor beta chain appears in the sequencing data of a study of radiation and T cells in renal cell carcinoma. Findings of the study overall: Irradiated tumors held more dominant CDR3 motifs than control tumors.

This table comes from immunoSEQ multiplex PCR, and its TCRdb copy is limited to in-frame clones, with some not included. This repertoire shows around 13,000 clones, around 35% found once; its top ten account for roughly 14%. Germline CDR1 reads MNHEY; CDR2 reads SMNVEV (reference sequence). There are 13 residues in the CDR3. V was clipped by 4 bases and J by 3 bases, with 9 bases between them. This clone turned up a few times. Antigen unknown. Other DNA sequences in this sample translate to the same CDR3. The treatment denotes: 15 Gy SBRT to primary tumor, nephrectomy 4 weeks later. The chain links TRBV27 to TRBJ1-1; D call uncertain. This sequence was found in a man between 60 and 70 years old with renal cell carcinoma. Source: tumor tissue, taken from a patient whose treatment included radiotherapy and nephrectomy. The CDR3 loop is CASSWGGDTEAFF. The CDR3 DNA reads as TGTGCCAGCAGTTGGGGAGGAGACACTGAAGCTTTCTTT.